The 27 T cell receptor beta chains below were found in one sample sequenced in a study of cytomegalovirus exposure and HLA in healthy donors. The PCR ran on 60 Vbeta and 13 Jbeta primers. The data were produced by immunoSEQ multiplex PCR, yet TCRdb's version contains in-frame clones alone and is incomplete. Its clone listing holds about 48,000 clones. Sequencing was done on a sample of PBMCs. The receptor set was obtained from a male donor in good health and CMV-seropositive.

V is TRBV6-1 and J is TRBJ1-3; D call uncertain. The CDR3 totals 14 residues. V lost 2 bases and J 9 bases, leaving 14 bases between the germline ends. Germline V gene lookup returns CDR1 MNHNS and CDR2 SASEGT. CDR3 protein: CASSEMRAVGTIYF. The CDR3 coding sequence is TGTGCCAGCAGTGAAATGAGGGCGGTCGGCACCATATATTTT.

The chain joins TRBV4-1 to TRBJ1-1; 7 bases are shared with TRBD1. The CDR3 extends over 15 amino acids. The germline V gene has CDR1 MGHRA and CDR2 YSYEKL. V shed 1 base, J shed 5 bases, and the junction held 7 bases outside the gene matches. The CDR3 region is CASSQVGRGRTEAFF. The CDR3 nucleotides read TGCGCCAGCAGCCAAGTAGGCAGGGGGAGAACTGAAGCTTTCTTT.

This rearrangement joins TRBV4-2 to TRBJ1-5; D not certain. Germline lookup yields CDR1 LGHNA and CDR2 YNFKEQ. V was shortened by 0 bases and J by 7 bases, with 16 bases between the two germline ends. The CDR3 has 16 residues. CDR3 bases: TGTGCCAGCAGCCAAGATCCCGGAGCGGGTTGGCAGCCCCAGCATTTT. As protein: CASSQDPGAGWQPQHF.

Of note for this clone: Germline is not matched at one junction end, which may reflect a read error. This sequence joins TRBV18 and TRBJ1-5; the D gene is possibly TRBD1 (6 bases). CDR3 size: 18 residues. CDR1 KGHSH and CDR2 LQKENI come from the germline V gene. The CDR3 region is CASPPGHTRVHSNQPQHF. CDR3 DNA: TGTGCCAGCCCACCGGGACACACCCGAGTACATAGCAATCAGCCCCAGCATTTT.

The V gene is TRBV2, the J gene TRBJ1-2; 9 nucleotides agree with TRBD1. Trimming took 5 bases from V and 8 from J; bases not matched to a gene: 9. The CDR3 is 14 amino acids. The germline CDR1 and CDR2 sequences are SNHLY and FYNNEI. The CDR3 loop is CASSPTGGGRGYTF. The CDR3 coding sequence is TGTGCCAGCAGTCCGACAGGGGGGGGGAGAGGCTACACCTTC. The entire variable domain, with the rest obtained from reference TRBV2 and TRBJ1-2, is as follows: EPEVTQTPSHQVTQMGQEVILRCVPISNHLYFYWYRQILGQKVEFLVSFYNNEISEKSEIFDDQFSVERPDGSNFTLKIRSTKLEDSAMYFCASSPTGGGRGYTFGSGTRLTVV.

The rearrangement links TRBV5-1 to TRBJ1-3; D unresolved. CDR3 size: 14 residues. Germline lookup yields CDR1 SGHRS and CDR2 YFSETQ. The V end was cut by 5 bases, the J end by 2 bases, with 11 bases between. The CDR3 coding sequence is TGCGCCAGCAGAGATGAAGAGACTGGAAACACCATATATTTT. Translated: CASRDEETGNTIYF.

Comments on this clone: Relative to the germline gene, one junction end is altered; a read error may explain this. V is TRBV5-1 and J is TRBJ2-3; TRBD1 might be the D (7 bases). The germline V gene encodes CDR1 SGHRS and CDR2 YFSETQ. CDR3 length equals 15 residues. DNA for the CDR3: TGCGCCAGCTTCCCGGGGGCAGGGTGGACAGGTACGCAGTATTTT. Translated: CASFPGAGWTGTQYF. The variable domain in full, with the rest retrieved from reference TRBV5-1 and TRBJ2-3, is KAGVTQTPRYLIKTRGQQVTLSCSPISGHRSVSWYQQTPGQGLQFLFEYFSETQRNKGNFPGRFSGRQFSNSRSEMNVSTLELGDSALYLCASFPGAGWTGTQYFGPGTRLTVL.

The J gene is TRBJ2-5, the V gene TRBV30; 12 nucleotides line up with TRBD1. Germline V CDR1 and CDR2: GTSNPN, SVGIG (reference sequence). V gave up 2 bases and J gave up 11 bases; unmatched junction bases: 9. There are 14 residues in the CDR3. DNA for the CDR3: TGTGCCTGGAGTCGACCCGGGACAGGGGGCCAGCAGTACTTC. Translation gives CAWSRPGTGGQQYF. The whole variable domain, remainder taken from reference TRBV30 and TRBJ2-5, is SQTIHQWPATLVQPVGSPLSLECTVEGTSNPNLYWYRQAAGRGLQLLFYSVGIGQISSEVPQNLSASRPQDRQFILSSKKLLLSDSGFYLCAWSRPGTGGQQYFGPGTRLLVL.

The chain recombines TRBV27 with TRBJ1-1; D uncertain. V was pared by 7 bases and J by 3 bases, with 12 bases between. Germline V gene sequence: CDR1 MNHEY, CDR2 SMNVEV (reference sequence). The CDR3 runs to 13 residues. Here the CDR3 DNA reads TGTGCCAGCACAAATCGAGGGCACACTGAAGCTTTCTTT. This sequence encodes CASTNRGHTEAFF.

DNA for the CDR3: TGTGCCAGCAGCTTTAGGACAGGTTCGGTTAGGACCTCCTACGAGCAGTACTTC. This translates into CASSFRTGSVRTSYEQYF. The rearrangement joins TRBV13 to TRBJ2-7; 7 bases are shared with TRBD1. The length of the CDR3 is 18 residues. Trimming took 3 bases from V and 0 from J; bases not matched to a gene: 14. Per germline, CDR1 PRHDT and CDR2 FYEKMQ (reference sequence).

The chain is built from TRBV7-9 and TRBJ1-5, with 8 bases that match TRBD1. The V gene end was trimmed by 5 bases and the J gene end by 2 bases; junction bases not matched to a gene: 8. This CDR3 has 16 residues. Germline CDR1 and CDR2: SEHNR and FQNEAQ (reference sequence). Here the CDR3 reads CASSPSGQGGNQPQHF. DNA of the CDR3: TGTGCCAGCAGCCCCTCAGGACAGGGTGGCAATCAGCCCCAGCATTTT. Filled out from reference TRBV7-9 and TRBJ1-5, the complete variable domain reads DTGVSQNPRHKITKRGQNVTFRCDPISEHNRLYWYRQTLGQGPEFLTYFQNEAQLEKSRLLSDRFSAERPKGSFSTLEIQRTEQGDSAMYLCASSPSGQGGNQPQHFGDGTRLSIL.

Turning to this clone: In the same sample, other DNA sequences code for this CDR3. This rearrangement joins TRBV29-1 to TRBJ2-2, with 16 bases aligning to TRBD2. The ends lost 4 bases at V and 6 bases at J; junction bases unmatched: 11. Germline CDR1 SQVTM, CDR2 ANQGSEA. This CDR3 has 18 residues. The CDR3 region is CSVGQPGLAGGVAGELFF. CDR3 sequence (DNA): TGCAGCGTTGGTCAGCCGGGACTAGCGGGGGGGGTCGCCGGGGAGCTGTTTTTT.

The rearrangement links TRBV2 to TRBJ2-7; 8 bases agree with TRBD2. V lost 8 bases and J lost 7; bases outside the gene matches: 13. Germline V gives CDR1 SNHLY, CDR2 FYNNEI. The CDR3 spans 14 residues. The CDR3 DNA follows: TGTGCCAGCTTGCGGGGGGACATAGGTGGGGAGCAGTACTTC. Translated, it gives CASLRGDIGGEQYF. The whole variable domain, filled in from reference TRBV2 and TRBJ2-7, reads EPEVTQTPSHQVTQMGQEVILRCVPISNHLYFYWYRQILGQKVEFLVSFYNNEISEKSEIFDDQFSVERPDGSNFTLKIRSTKLEDSAMYFCASLRGDIGGEQYFGPGTRLTVT.

The CDR3, as DNA: TGTGCCAGCAGCAAAGATACTAGCTTCCATGAGCAGTTCTTC. Translated, it gives CASSKDTSFHEQFF. J is TRBJ2-1 and V is TRBV21-1; the table's D call, TRBD2, was not checked against the DNA. TRBV21-1 is given as a pseudogene. The CDR3 length is 14 residues.

The genes are TRBV4-2 and TRBJ2-1; D gene unclear. Trimming stripped 0 bases from V and 5 bases from J, with 11 bases between. CDR3 length: 15 amino acids. Germline values: CDR1 LGHNA, CDR2 YNFKEQ. Written as DNA, the CDR3 is TGTGCCAGCAGCCAAGATTGGCTTTCCGACAATGAGCAGTTCTTC. Protein sequence: CASSQDWLSDNEQFF.

Remarks on this clone: The sample has other DNA sequences that encode this CDR3 too. This chain joins TRBV30 and TRBJ2-2; TRBD2 is a possible D gene (6 bases). The CDR3 is 14 residues long. The V and J ends lost 3 bases and 2 bases respectively, with 10 bases between them. CDR1 is GTSNPN and CDR2 is SVGIG in the germline V gene (reference sequence). CDR3 in amino acids: CAWSNSGNTGELFF. DNA of the CDR3: TGTGCCTGGAGCAATAGCGGAAACACCGGGGAGCTGTTTTTT. The whole variable domain, filled in from reference TRBV30 and TRBJ2-2, reads SQTIHQWPATLVQPVGSPLSLECTVEGTSNPNLYWYRQAAGRGLQLLFYSVGIGQISSEVPQNLSASRPQDRQFILSSKKLLLSDSGFYLCAWSNSGNTGELFFGEGSRLTVL.

The chain has TRBV12-2 and TRBJ1-6; the D call TRBD1 from the table was never checked on the DNA. TRBV12-2 is recorded as a pseudogene. The CDR3 consists of 14 residues. This chain's CDR3 is CASRLRGWCSPLHF. DNA of the CDR3: TGTGCAAGTCGCCTTAGGGGGTGGTGTTCACCCCTCCACTTT.

The chain recombines TRBV5-6 with TRBJ1-2; 9 nucleotides align to TRBD1. The V gene's germline CDR1 is SGHDT and CDR2 YYEEEE. V trimming: 2 bases; J trimming: 7 bases; junction bases outside the gene matches: 9. CDR3 length: 15 amino acids. CDR3: CASSFWTGDLSGYTF. The CDR3 DNA follows: TGTGCCAGCAGCTTCTGGACAGGGGATTTGAGTGGCTACACCTTC.

The chain uses TRBV29-1 and TRBJ2-7; weak D call: TRBD1 (5 bases). Between the trimmed V and J ends, which lost 1 base and 4 bases, there was a span of 14 bases. This CDR3 comprises 14 residues. Per the germline V gene, CDR1 is SQVTM and CDR2 is ANQGSEA. The CDR3 bases are TGCAGCGTTGAAGTACCAGGGTGGGGATACGAGCAGTACTTC. Its translation: CSVEVPGWGYEQYF.

The J gene is TRBJ1-1, the V gene TRBV25-1; D perhaps matches TRBD1 (6 bases). Germline V gives CDR1 MGHDK, CDR2 SYGVNS. V was trimmed by 6 bases and J by 2 bases, leaving 19 bases between them. The CDR3 length is 16 residues. The CDR3 loop is CASSSLGTSPNTEAFF. The CDR3 nucleotides are TGTGCCAGCAGCTCCCTGGGGACAAGTCCCAACACTGAAGCTTTCTTT. Looking up the rest from reference TRBV25-1 and TRBJ1-1 gives the full variable domain: EADIYQTPRYLVIGTGKKITLECSQTMGHDKMYWYQQDPGMELHLIHYSYGVNSTEKGDLSSESTVSRIRTEHFPLTLESARPSHTSQYLCASSSLGTSPNTEAFFGQGTRLTVV.

J is TRBJ2-7 and V is TRBV5-4, with 7 bases lining up with TRBD1. This CDR3 comprises 14 residues. V gave up 2 bases and J gave up 5 bases; unmatched junction bases: 7. From germline, CDR1 is SGHNT and CDR2 YYREEE (reference sequence). The CDR3 DNA is TGTGCCAGCAGCTTAGAACAGGGGACGAACGAGCAGTACTTC. Translation gives CASSLEQGTNEQYF.

Concerning this clone: Its ends do not fully match the called genes, so a read error is possible. The chain links TRBV7-3 to TRBJ2-7, with TRBD1 matching 7 bases. Per germline, CDR1 SGHTA and CDR2 FQGTGA. The CDR3 runs to 10 residues. CDR3 residues: CASKAGTVRF. The CDR3 coding sequence is TGTGCCAGCAAGGCCGGGACAGTTAGGTTC.

V and J are TRBV7-6 and TRBJ2-7; 11 bases are shared with TRBD2. The junction had 3 bases not matched to a gene; V was cut back by 5 bases and J by 3 bases. The CDR3 has 14 amino acids. CDR1 and CDR2 from the germline V gene are SGHVS and FNYEAQ. As DNA, the CDR3 is TGTGCCAGCAGCAGACTAGCGGGGCTCTACGAGCAGTACTTC. This sequence encodes CASSRLAGLYEQYF.

The rearrangement joins TRBV28 to TRBJ2-1, with 7 bases that match TRBD2. CDR3 length: 16 residues. CDR1 and CDR2 (germline): MDHEN, SYDVKM. Unmatched junction bases numbered 10, after V lost 8 bases and J lost 0 bases. CDR3 coding DNA: TGTGCCAGCGAGTCGAGACGGGGGGTCTCCTACAATGAGCAGTTCTTC. Translation: CASESRRGVSYNEQFF.

The chain couples TRBV7-9 to TRBJ1-6; 11 bases line up with TRBD1. Germline CDR1 SEHNR, CDR2 FQNEAQ (reference sequence). The V and J ends lost 5 bases and 0 bases, in that order; junction bases with no gene match: 9. CDR3 length: 19 amino acids. The CDR3 loop is CASSDSGQGASSYNSPLHF. Written as DNA, the CDR3 is TGTGCCAGCAGCGATTCTGGACAGGGGGCGAGCTCCTATAATTCACCCCTCCACTTT.

The CDR3 loop reads CASSSPGNEQYF. The CDR3 region has the DNA TGTGCCAGCAGTTCGCCCGGGAACGAGCAGTACTTC. The chain joins TRBV27 to TRBJ2-7, with D possibly matching TRBD2 (5 bases). V lost 4 bases to trimming and J lost 5 bases, with 9 bases between them. The CDR3 sequence is 12 residues long. Germline CDR1 and CDR2: MNHEY and SMNVEV (reference sequence).

The V and J genes are TRBV9 and TRBJ2-5; D is ambiguous. Looked up from germline, CDR1 is SGDLS and CDR2 is YYNGEE. The CDR3 runs to 16 residues. Deletions cut 0 bases from V and 4 bases from J, with 16 bases between. DNA of the CDR3: TGTGCCAGCAGCGTAGCGGTCGGGTTTTACCGAGAGACCCAGTACTTC. Amino acids: CASSVAVGFYRETQYF.